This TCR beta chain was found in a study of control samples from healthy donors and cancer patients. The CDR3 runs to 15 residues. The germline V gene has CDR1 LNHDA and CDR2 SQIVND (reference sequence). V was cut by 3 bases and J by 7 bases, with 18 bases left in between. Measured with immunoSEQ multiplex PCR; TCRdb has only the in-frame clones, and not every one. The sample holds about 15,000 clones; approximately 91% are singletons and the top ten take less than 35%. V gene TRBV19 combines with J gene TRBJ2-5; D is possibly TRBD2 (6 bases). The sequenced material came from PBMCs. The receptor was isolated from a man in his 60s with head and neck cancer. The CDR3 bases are TGTGCCAGTAGTATGGAGGGAGGACCCCGGCGGACCCAGTACTTC. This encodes CASSMEGGPRRTQYF.